The rows below give T cell receptor beta chains drawn from one sample of a study of graft-versus-host responses after intestinal transplantation. Sequenced by immunoSEQ multiplex PCR; TCRdb stores in-frame clones only, minus some. The repertoire consists of approximately 70,000 clones, with more than 70% occurring once and the leading ten covering 2.5%. These receptors have no known antigen. The sample in question was unstimulated CD8+ T cells sorted from spleen or lymph node cells, obtained before intestinal transplant. These receptors all stem from a human donor who received an intestinal transplant. Each CDR3 is given with its conserved first and last residue. A D gene is named only where the DNA matches it firmly. Clone size is stated in some rows and not others, as once, few, many or a class when expanded.

cdr3_nt	cdr3_aa	j_call	v_call	d_call	clone_size	cdr3_length
TGTGCCTGGAGTAGCGGGGGCGCCTCTGGGGCCAACGTCCTGACTTTC	CAWSSGGASGANVLTF	TRBJ2-6	TRBV30	TRBD2	NA	16
TGCGCCAGCAGCCCGACGTCTAGGCCCAATGAGCAGTTCTTC	CASSPTSRPNEQFF	TRBJ2-1	TRBV5-1	NA	NA	14
TGTGCCAGCAGTTTAGGGGCAGCACCTGGAAACACCATATATTTT	CASSLGAAPGNTIYF	TRBJ1-3	TRBV28	NA	few	15
TGTGCCAGCAGACTGGGGGGTTGGTCTGAAGCTTTCTTT	CASRLGGWSEAFF	TRBJ1-1	TRBV13	NA	NA	13
TGTGCCAGCAGCACCACGACAGGGGCCGATCAGCCCCAGCATTTT	CASSTTTGADQPQHF	TRBJ1-5	TRBV21-1	NA	NA	15
TGCGCCAGCAGCCAAGACTGGGCTTGGGATAATTCACCCCTCCACTTT	CASSQDWAWDNSPLHF	TRBJ1-6	TRBV4-1	NA	few	16
TGTGCCAGCAGTGACGGACTCTTCCAAGAGACCCAGTACTTC	CASSDGLFQETQYF	TRBJ2-5	TRBV6-5	NA	NA	14
TGTGCCAGCAGTGAAGCAGGGGGCAATCAGCCCCAGCATTTT	CASSEAGGNQPQHF	TRBJ1-5	TRBV6-1	NA	few	14
TGTGCCAGCAGCTTAGGGGACAGCTCCTACGAGCAGTACTTC	CASSLGDSSYEQYF	TRBJ2-7	TRBV7-6	TRBD1	NA	14
TGTGCCAGCAGCTTGGTAAGCCATCAGCAGTTCTTC	CASSLVSHQQFF	TRBJ2-1	TRBV5-6	NA	NA	12
TGTGCCTGCACCGGGACAGGAAGGGACTACAATGAGCAGTTCTTC	CACTGTGRDYNEQFF	TRBJ2-1	TRBV30	TRBD1	NA	15
TGTGCCAGCAGTTTAGTTACAGAGAACACTGAAGCTTTCTTT	CASSLVTENTEAFF	TRBJ1-1	TRBV27	NA	NA	14
TGTGCCAGCTCGGGAATCCTAGCGGGACTCCCCTACGAGCAGTACTTC	CASSGILAGLPYEQYF	TRBJ2-7	TRBV10-3	TRBD2	NA	16
TGTGCCAGCAGCTTGGCCCAGCGGGAGATTGATGAGCAGTTCTTC	CASSLAQREIDEQFF	TRBJ2-1	TRBV5-4	TRBD2	once	15
TGTGCCAGCAGCCCGGAGCGGGTCACAGATACGCAGTATTTT	CASSPERVTDTQYF	TRBJ2-3	TRBV7-9	NA	NA	14
TGTGCCAGCAGCCCGACTAGCGGGGAGTACGAGCAGTACTTC	CASSPTSGEYEQYF	TRBJ2-7	TRBV13	TRBD2	NA	14
TGTGCCATCAGTAGTAGCGGGAGTGCCTACAATGAGCAGTTCTTC	CAISSSGSAYNEQFF	TRBJ2-1	TRBV10-3	TRBD2	NA	15
TGTGCCAGCAGCTTAATTGACAGGGGCGGCTACACCTTC	CASSLIDRGGYTF	TRBJ1-2	TRBV7-8	TRBD1	NA	13
TGTGCCAGCTCACCAACCACAACCGTCTATGGCTACACCTTC	CASSPTTTVYGYTF	TRBJ1-2	TRBV18	NA	NA	14
TGTGCCAGCAGTTACACTCTGACAGGGAACTATGGCTACACCTTC	CASSYTLTGNYGYTF	TRBJ1-2	TRBV6-5	TRBD1	NA	15
TGTGCCAGCAGCTTACAGGGTAACCCCCACGAGCAGTACTTC	CASSLQGNPHEQYF	TRBJ2-7	TRBV7-8	NA	NA	14
TGTGCCAGCAGTGTTAGCGGGGGGGTTCCCGGGGAGCTGTTTTTT	CASSVSGGVPGELFF	TRBJ2-2	TRBV6-5	TRBD2	NA	15
TGTGCCAGCAGTCCCACTAGCCGGCTATACAATGAGCAGTTCTTC	CASSPTSRLYNEQFF	TRBJ2-1	TRBV28	NA	NA	15
TGTGCCAGCAGCCAAGAGGGCGGACAGTTAAATCAGCCCCAGCATTTT	CASSQEGGQLNQPQHF	TRBJ1-5	TRBV4-2	NA	NA	16
TGCGCCAGCAGCTTGTCGTCAGGGGGCCGCACAGATACGCAGTATTTT	CASSLSSGGRTDTQYF	TRBJ2-3	TRBV5-1	TRBD1	NA	16
TGTGCCAGCAGTGGGGGCAGTAGCACAGATACGCAGTATTTT	CASSGGSSTDTQYF	TRBJ2-3	TRBV2	NA	NA	14
TGTGCCAGTAGTATACAGGGGATGTCCTACGAGCAGTACTTC	CASSIQGMSYEQYF	TRBJ2-7	TRBV19	NA	NA	14
TGTGCCAGTACTATCGGGACACACTACGAGCAGTACTTC	CASTIGTHYEQYF	TRBJ2-7	TRBV2	NA	NA	13
TGTGCCAGCAGCGGCAACGTGGACAGGGACGGAAACACCATATATTTT	CASSGNVDRDGNTIYF	TRBJ1-3	TRBV13	TRBD1	NA	16
TGCGCCAGCAGCCTGGGACAGGGGAGTGACGAGCAGTACTTC	CASSLGQGSDEQYF	TRBJ2-7	TRBV5-1	TRBD1	NA	14
TGTGCCATCAGTGCCAGCGAATCTTACGAGCAGTACTTC	CAISASESYEQYF	TRBJ2-7	TRBV10-3	NA	NA	13
TGTGCCAGCAGTGCAGGGGCGAGTAGCAATGAGCAGTTCTTC	CASSAGASSNEQFF	TRBJ2-1	TRBV27	NA	NA	14
TGTGCCAGCAGCCAAGATCTATACGAGCAGTACTTC	CASSQDLYEQYF	TRBJ2-7	TRBV4-2	NA	NA	12
TGCGCCACTAGCGAAACCTACGAGCAGTACTTC	CATSETYEQYF	TRBJ2-7	TRBV10-2	NA	NA	11
TGCGCCAGCAGCGGGGGTAACTCCTACGAGCAGTACTTC	CASSGGNSYEQYF	TRBJ2-7	TRBV10-1	NA	few	13
TGTGCCAGCAGTTACACAAGACTAGCCCGTTCCTACGAGCAGTACTTC	CASSYTRLARSYEQYF	TRBJ2-7	TRBV28	TRBD2	once	16
TGTGCCAGCAGCCAATGGCAGGGGGGCACAGATACGCAGTATTTT	CASSQWQGGTDTQYF	TRBJ2-3	TRBV14	TRBD1	NA	15
TGTGCCAGCAGCGGACAGGAGGGACCCGGGAAACTGTTTTTT	CASSGQEGPGKLFF	TRBJ1-4	TRBV7-6	TRBD1	once	14
TGTGCCAGCACCGGGGGGGGACAGGGCGCAGATACGCAGTATTTT	CASTGGGQGADTQYF	TRBJ2-3	TRBV6-1	NA	once	15
TGCAGCTCTACTAGAGACAATGAGCAGTTCTTC	CSSTRDNEQFF	TRBJ2-1	TRBV20-1	NA	NA	11
TGTGCCAGCAGTTTAAGTCGACTACAGGGGGGCCCATATAATTCACCCCTCCACTTT	CASSLSRLQGGPYNSPLHF	TRBJ1-6	TRBV28	TRBD1	NA	19
TGTGCCAGCAGTGACTCTAGCGGGATGGATACGCAGTATTTT	CASSDSSGMDTQYF	TRBJ2-3	TRBV2	TRBD2	NA	14
TGTGCCAGCAGCCAAGTCTCTGTGTGGGCCACTGAAGCTTTCTTT	CASSQVSVWATEAFF	TRBJ1-1	TRBV4-2	NA	NA	15
TGTGCCAGCAGCTTGGAACAGGGCTACGAGCAGTACTTC	CASSLEQGYEQYF	TRBJ2-7	TRBV11-2	NA	NA	13
TGTGCCAGCAGTTTTACCGACAGGGACACTGAAGCTTTCTTT	CASSFTDRDTEAFF	TRBJ1-1	TRBV28	TRBD1	NA	14
TGTGCCAGCAGTTTGACTAGCGGGAGGGTCCCCCTGTACAATGAGCAGTTCTTC	CASSLTSGRVPLYNEQFF	TRBJ2-1	TRBV28	TRBD2	NA	18
TGCGCCAGCAGCCAAGAAAGGGAAGTAGGACAGGGGATCTACGAGCAGTACTTC	CASSQEREVGQGIYEQYF	TRBJ2-7	TRBV4-1	TRBD1	once	18
TGTGCCAGCAGCTTAGAAATAGCGGGAGGGCCTTACGACGAGCAGTACTTC	CASSLEIAGGPYDEQYF	TRBJ2-7	TRBV7-6	TRBD2	NA	17
TGTGCCAGCAGATACAGGGGAGGCACTGAAGCTTTCTTT	CASRYRGGTEAFF	TRBJ1-1	TRBV27	TRBD1	NA	13
TGTGCCAGCAGTTTGGGACTAGCGGGGGGACGAACGAACACCGGGGAGCTGTTTTTT	CASSLGLAGGRTNTGELFF	TRBJ2-2	TRBV28	TRBD2	NA	19
TGTGCCAGCTCTCCCAACACCTACGAGCAGTACTTC	CASSPNTYEQYF	TRBJ2-7	TRBV18	NA	NA	12
TGTGCCAGTAGTCCAGAGGACAGATACGAGCAGTACTTC	CASSPEDRYEQYF	TRBJ2-7	TRBV19	NA	NA	13
TGCGCCAGCAGCCAGGTAGGGACAGCAGGCTACGAGCAGTACTTC	CASSQVGTAGYEQYF	TRBJ2-7	TRBV4-1	TRBD1	NA	15